This T cell receptor (beta chain) emerged from a study of CD8 T cells in Susac syndrome. V dropped 0 bases and J dropped 7; count of bases not matched to a gene: 9. This CDR3 comprises 18 residues. Germline CDR1 and CDR2: SGDLS and YYNGEE. Sequencing of TCR beta covered CD8+ and CD4+ T cells obtained from blood. With random hexamers, reverse transcription was performed on roughly 0.5 to 1 ug of RNA. By means of immunoSEQ multiplex PCR, TCR beta CDR3 spanning 54 Vbeta and 13 Jbeta underwent amplification. From the immunoSEQ multiplex PCR reads, TCRdb called clonotypes with MiXCR, one entry per CDR3 protein. The sample shows 250,000 to 300,000 distinct CDR3 sequences, 70% to 90% of them seen only once.

The J gene is TRBJ2-1, the V gene TRBV9; 14 bases align to TRBD2. This receptor was obtained from a human donor with multiple sclerosis. Input material: CD8+ T cells from PBMCs. CDR3 protein: CASSVAPAGTSGSNEQFF. The CDR3 region has the DNA TGTGCCAGCAGCGTAGCCCCCGCGGGGACTAGCGGGAGTAATGAGCAGTTCTTC.